A selection of T cell receptor beta chains follows, all from one sample in a study of blood T cell repertoires in COVID-19. The protocol was immunoSEQ multiplex PCR, while the TCRdb copy is restricted to in-frame clones and leaves out a portion. There are approximately 400,000 clones in the sample; 70% to 85% occur only once, and 0.85% to 1.3% lies in the top ten. Sequenced: peripheral blood. These receptors all stem from a human donor with acute or convalescent COVID-19. The donor label of this sample is uncertain. CDR3s include the opening cysteine and the closing phenylalanine or tryptophan. Fields, in order: V gene, J gene, clone size, D gene, CDR3 protein, CDR3 DNA. D genes are given only for firm matches. Part of the rows lack a size; the others show once, few, many or a class for expanded clones.

V: TRBV12-3/TRBV12-4
J: TRBJ1-2
size: -
D: TRBD1
CDR3: CASSPGGVGYTF
DNA: TGTGCCAGCAGTCCAGGGGGTGTTGGCTACACCTTC

V: TRBV5-1
J: TRBJ2-1
size: -
D: TRBD2
CDR3: CASSRSGLAREQFF
DNA: TGCGCCAGCAGCCGAAGCGGACTAGCCCGGGAGCAGTTCTTC

V: TRBV30
J: TRBJ2-3
size: -
D: -
CDR3: CAWTSGTDTQYF
DNA: TGTGCCTGGACTAGCGGCACAGATACGCAGTATTTT

V: TRBV29-1
J: TRBJ1-2
size: -
D: TRBD1
CDR3: CSAEASGTGINSGYTF
DNA: TGCAGCGCTGAGGCCTCCGGGACAGGGATTAATTCAGGCTACACCTTC

V: TRBV10-3
J: TRBJ2-1
size: -
D: TRBD2
CDR3: CAISADLAGVAEQFF
DNA: TGTGCCATCAGTGCAGATCTAGCGGGGGTGGCTGAGCAGTTCTTC

V: TRBV18
J: TRBJ1-1
size: -
D: -
CDR3: CASSPLDRPPSFMNTEAFF
DNA: TGTGCCAGCTCACCACTCGACAGGCCACCTTCGTTTATGAACACTGAAGCTTTCTTT

V: TRBV30
J: TRBJ2-2
size: -
D: -
CDR3: CAWSAQGYGELFF
DNA: TGTGCCTGGAGTGCCCAGGGCTACGGGGAGCTGTTTTTT

V: TRBV15
J: TRBJ2-2
size: -
D: TRBD2
CDR3: CATSKGLAATGELFF
DNA: TGTGCCACCAGCAAAGGACTAGCGGCTACCGGGGAGCTGTTTTTT

V: TRBV28
J: TRBJ2-3
size: -
D: -
CDR3: CASLRRGDTQYF
DNA: TGTGCCAGCCTCAGGCGGGGAGATACGCAGTATTTT

V: TRBV19
J: TRBJ2-2
size: -
D: -
CDR3: CASSVQLGLSTGELFF
DNA: TGTGCCAGTAGTGTGCAGTTGGGCTTGAGCACCGGGGAGCTGTTTTTT

V: TRBV4-2
J: TRBJ2-3
size: -
D: TRBD2
CDR3: CASSRGLTQASGSTDTQYF
DNA: TGTGCCAGCAGCCGAGGGTTGACTCAGGCTAGCGGGAGCACAGATACGCAGTATTTT

V: TRBV5-1
J: TRBJ1-1
size: -
D: -
CDR3: CASSLNGGGTEAFF
DNA: TGCGCCAGCAGCCTGAATGGGGGCGGCACTGAAGCTTTCTTT

V: TRBV6-6
J: TRBJ2-7
size: -
D: -
CDR3: CASSYSMGARSHEQYF
DNA: TGTGCCAGCAGTTACTCGATGGGGGCCAGGTCCCACGAGCAGTACTTC

V: TRBV28
J: TRBJ1-5
size: -
D: -
CDR3: CASSSSADNQPQHF
DNA: TGTGCCAGCAGTTCGTCCGCGGATAATCAGCCCCAGCATTTT

V: TRBV7-2
J: TRBJ1-2
size: -
D: -
CDR3: CASSLASGGTSYGYTF
DNA: TGTGCCAGCAGCTTAGCTTCTGGGGGGACTTCTTATGGCTACACCTTC

V: TRBV5-1
J: TRBJ1-2
size: few
D: TRBD1
CDR3: CASTGGASGYTF
DNA: TGCGCCAGCACAGGGGGCGCATCTGGCTACACCTTC

V: TRBV19
J: TRBJ1-5
size: -
D: TRBD1
CDR3: CASSTSTGWNQPQHF
DNA: TGTGCCAGTAGTACCTCGACAGGGTGGAATCAGCCCCAGCATTTT

V: TRBV2
J: TRBJ2-7
size: -
D: -
CDR3: CASSDLVGLVKYF
DNA: TGTGCCAGCAGTGATTTGGTTGGCCTTGTAAAGTACTTC

V: TRBV2
J: TRBJ1-2
size: few
D: TRBD1
CDR3: CASSLDRDYGYTF
DNA: TGTGCCAGCAGTCTGGACAGGGACTATGGCTACACCTTC

V: TRBV6-5
J: TRBJ1-6
size: -
D: TRBD1
CDR3: CASSYGQGGNSPLHF
DNA: TGTGCCAGCAGCTACGGACAGGGGGGGAATTCACCCCTCCACTTT

V: TRBV11-2
J: TRBJ2-2
size: -
D: -
CDR3: CASSFRGSMQTGELFF
DNA: TGTGCCAGCAGCTTTCGAGGGAGTATGCAGACCGGGGAGCTGTTTTTT

V: TRBV7-2
J: TRBJ2-3
size: -
D: TRBD2
CDR3: CASSYSGLAGGNTDTQYF
DNA: TGTGCCAGCAGTTACTCGGGACTAGCGGGAGGGAACACAGATACGCAGTATTTT

V: TRBV5-4
J: TRBJ2-2
size: once
D: -
CDR3: CASSPFSGTSELFF
DNA: TGTGCCAGCAGCCCTTTCTCCGGGACTTCGGAGCTGTTTTTT

V: TRBV6-1
J: TRBJ1-5
size: -
D: -
CDR3: CASSEPPGQPQHF
DNA: TGTGCCAGCAGTGAACCCCCGGGACAGCCCCAGCATTTT

V: TRBV20-1
J: TRBJ1-5
size: -
D: -
CDR3: CSASRQVGNQPQHF
DNA: TGCAGTGCTAGTAGACAGGTCGGCAATCAGCCCCAGCATTTT

V: TRBV2
J: TRBJ1-1
size: -
D: -
CDR3: CASSTSRGGRNTEAFF
DNA: TGTGCCAGCAGTACCTCCAGGGGCGGACGGAACACTGAAGCTTTCTTT

V: TRBV6-5
J: TRBJ1-2
size: -
D: TRBD1
CDR3: CASSLTGTGLGYTF
DNA: TGTGCCAGCAGCCTGACCGGGACAGGGCTCGGCTACACCTTC

V: TRBV3-1/TRBV3-2
J: TRBJ2-7
size: -
D: -
CDR3: CASSPSPESYEQYF
DNA: TGTGCCAGCAGCCCCTCCCCAGAATCCTACGAGCAGTACTTC

V: TRBV14
J: TRBJ1-2
size: once
D: -
CDR3: CASSQVGDYGYTF
DNA: TGTGCCAGCAGCCAAGTGGGAGACTATGGCTACACCTTC

V: TRBV6-5
J: TRBJ2-5
size: -
D: TRBD1
CDR3: CASSYSTGVQETQYF
DNA: TGTGCCAGCAGTTATTCCACAGGGGTCCAAGAGACCCAGTACTTC

V: TRBV11-2
J: TRBJ2-5
size: -
D: -
CDR3: CASSLVGGYQETQYF
DNA: TGTGCCAGCAGCTTAGTAGGAGGGTACCAAGAGACCCAGTACTTC

V: TRBV5-4
J: TRBJ2-5
size: once
D: -
CDR3: CASSKSSGTQETQYF
DNA: TGTGCCAGCAGCAAATCCTCGGGGACACAAGAGACCCAGTACTTC

V: TRBV28
J: TRBJ2-2
size: -
D: TRBD1
CDR3: CASSWRQGTGELFF
DNA: TGTGCCAGCAGCTGGCGACAGGGAACCGGGGAGCTGTTTTTT

V: TRBV15
J: TRBJ2-5
size: -
D: -
CDR3: CATSREGRGETQYF
DNA: TGTGCCACCAGCAGAGAGGGCAGGGGAGAGACCCAGTACTTC

V: TRBV18
J: TRBJ2-3
size: -
D: -
CDR3: CASSPWSGSDTQYF
DNA: TGTGCCAGCTCCCCCTGGTCAGGGTCAGATACGCAGTATTTT

V: TRBV7-2
J: TRBJ2-1
size: -
D: -
CDR3: CASSPDLIQSEQFF
DNA: TGTGCCAGCAGCCCCGACTTGATTCAGAGTGAGCAGTTCTTC

V: TRBV6-4
J: TRBJ2-1
size: -
D: TRBD2
CDR3: CASSHGTSGGWNEQFF
DNA: TGTGCCAGCAGCCACGGGACTAGCGGGGGGTGGAATGAGCAGTTCTTC

V: TRBV7-9
J: TRBJ1-1
size: -
D: -
CDR3: CASSFPEIRNTEAFF
DNA: TGTGCCAGCAGCTTCCCCGAGATCCGGAACACTGAAGCTTTCTTT

V: TRBV21-1
J: TRBJ1-2
size: -
D: -
CDR3: CASSSPGQEGYTF
DNA: TGTGCCAGCAGCTCCCCGGGACAAGAGGGCTACACCTTC

V: TRBV27
J: TRBJ2-3
size: -
D: TRBD2
CDR3: CASSSRLAGSPDTQYF
DNA: TGTGCCAGCAGTTCACGACTAGCGGGGAGCCCAGATACGCAGTATTTT

V: TRBV5-1
J: TRBJ2-1
size: -
D: -
CDR3: CASSGGATYNEQFF
DNA: TGCGCCAGCAGCGGGGGGGCCACCTACAATGAGCAGTTCTTC

V: TRBV18
J: TRBJ1-1
size: -
D: TRBD1
CDR3: CASSPVGQGIIPEAFF
DNA: TGTGCCAGCTCACCGGTAGGACAGGGGATAATACCTGAAGCTTTCTTT

V: TRBV2
J: TRBJ1-2
size: -
D: -
CDR3: CASSVEARGYGYTF
DNA: TGTGCCAGCAGTGTGGAGGCCCGAGGCTATGGCTACACCTTC